This T cell receptor (beta chain) was sequenced in a study of Ad26.COV2.S vaccination and SARS-CoV-2 variants. Study background: The donor was enrolled in the Ad26.COV2.S arm of the COV1001 trial. Into the muscle, Ad26.COV2.S was dosed once or twice, 56 days apart.

Treatment meaning: around 19 received Ad26.COV2.S at low or high dose, single or two shots; 5 received placebo; per-sample allocation not given. Sample collection was performed on day 63 after the first vaccine or placebo injection. Within Boston, the person who donated was an adult of 18-55 years. Study outcomes and limitations: For non-spike TCRs, breadth in vaccine recipients resembled that in placebo recipients.

TCRdb keeps only in-frame clones here, not all; method: immunoSEQ multiplex PCR. Here the sample spans approximately 480,000 clones, around 88% being singletons. Turning to this clone: Its matching antigen is unknown.

The sequence derives from a person aged 18-65 years who received the Ad26.COV2.S COVID-19 vaccine or a placebo. This material consisted of peripheral blood, taken in a trial of Ad26.COV2.S vaccine versus placebo.

The CDR3 here is CASSSGLDRLSSYNEQFF. As DNA, the CDR3 is TGTGCCAGCAGCTCCGGACTAGACAGGCTGAGCTCCTACAATGAGCAGTTCTTC. This chain connects TRBV7-8 to TRBJ2-1, with a weak D call TRBD2 (7 bases). V gave up 4 bases and J gave up 0 bases, with 19 bases separating them. This CDR3 has 18 amino acids. CDR1 and CDR2 (germline): SGHVS, FQNEAQ.